This TCR beta chain is drawn from a study of PD-L1 blockade in urothelial cancer (dated by TCRdb to the late 2010s). A note on the overall study: Therapy was started in the mid-2010s for all patients, and atezolizumab 1,200 mg was administered intravenously every 3 weeks. About 90% of the roughly 29 patients were identified as males with urothelial cancer of bladder origin, and a prior smoking history was reported by 18 of 29 patients. Patients had an ECOG performance status of 0 or 1 and had received between 0 and 3 prior chemotherapy regimens. Blood samples were analyzed at two time points: 3 weeks after treatment start (second dose) and 6 weeks after treatment start. Blood samples gave a median of 141,255 T cells and approximately 81,000 unique TCRs, with a median clonality of roughly 0.081. Somatic, immune and clinical correlates of response to PD-L1 blockade with atezolizumab in urothelial cancer were the focus of an exploratory multi-omic analysis. Pretreatment tumor samples, along with matched peripheral blood collected serially before and after atezolizumab treatment, underwent TCR sequencing. Durable clinical benefit was defined as progression-free survival longer than 6 months, and TCR features were also tested against progression-free and overall survival. In the same patients, whole exome sequencing and RNA sequencing of pretreatment tumors were performed in addition to TCR sequencing. Roughly nine patients achieved durable clinical benefit and about 19 did not. Some 30 patients had pretreatment blood TCR-seq, around 24 had at least one posttreatment blood collection, and around 24 had tumor TCR-seq. What the research found in general, with its limitations: Improved progression-free and overall survival was associated with having pretreatment peripheral blood TCR clonality below the median. Greater expansion of tumor-associated TCR clones in peripheral blood 3 weeks after the start of treatment was observed in patients with durable benefit (n ≈ 22, p = 0.022). Because the sample size was small (n ≈ 30) and many exploratory analyses were performed, the results are intended to be hypothesis-generating.

In the paper's terms, the time point label means: peripheral blood 6 weeks after treatment start. The cohort included roughly 30 patients with locally advanced or metastatic urothelial carcinoma who were treated at Memorial Sloan Kettering on a trial protocol. Peripheral blood mononuclear cells were collected pretreatment and during treatment, with between 1 and 8 total time points obtained per patient. The Qiagen DNeasy Blood extraction kit was used to purify genomic DNA from total PBMCs and tumor samples. Collected pretreatment and during treatment, PBMCs were isolated and stored as previously described. For this clone: Its antigen target is currently unknown. Per-base quality was not reported, and no clone a single base away is much larger than it.

To estimate absolute template abundance from read counts, synthetic TCR analog templates were spiked into each PCR. TCRbeta CDR3 regions were amplified from genomic DNA with bias-controlled V and J gene primers using the immunoSEQ assay. Sequencing of rearranged TCRbeta segments was performed at approximately 20X coverage. The paper's data handling went like this. Clustering was used to correct sequencing errors, and CDR3s were annotated against IMGT to assign V, D and J genes. Downstream analyses used only productive TCRbeta rearrangements and left out out-of-frame or stop-codon sequences. Clonality was computed as one minus Shannon entropy normalized by the log of the number of unique productive sequences. Fisher's exact test with Benjamini-Hochberg correction, using a cutoff of adjusted p below 0.01, was how clones that differed between time points or between blood and tumor were identified. The table was pulled from immuneACCESS by TCRdb, which kept in-frame rearrangements only. Such tables lose some clones; where checked, under half of the loss comes from unresolved V genes, and the rest has no known cause. V, J and clone size derive from that table, while D and trimming were established from the DNA sequence. The sample yields some 39,000 clones; around 84% were counted once. The leading ten clones occupy roughly 2.7% of the sample.

The CDR3 starts with the cysteine, ends with the phenylalanine, and has 16 residues. The retained sequence is limited to the CDR3, 48 bases, with the frame set at the first base. The junction shows trimming of 5 bases on V and 6 bases on J, and the gene matches do not reach 16 bases of it. CDR1 and CDR2 are read off the germline V gene (reference sequence) as SEHNR and FQNEAQ. The sequence was obtained from an older man with urothelial cancer. The sample was PBMCs, taken around atezolizumab (anti-PD-L1) treatment. The V and J segments used are TRBV7-9 and TRBJ2-7, and 7 junction bases match TRBD1. The DNA is TGTGCCAGCAGCCTGGAGTGGGGGACAGCTTCTGGCGAGCAGTACTTC. This codes for CASSLEWGTASGEQYF.